This passage covers 26 T cell receptor beta chains from one sample sequenced in a study of blood T cells in healthy people across ages. For the second PCR, which ran for about 6 to 11 cycles, a sample-barcoded 5' primer and a J-beta primer mix were used. TCRdb ran MiXCR on the 5' RACE reads and lists one entry per CDR3 protein. The sample shows some 370,000 distinct CDR3 sequences, approximately 52% of them seen only once. Source material: blood. The origin of the receptors is a man in his 60s in good health.

This clonotype was seen only once. CDR3 residues: CSAGRGTEAFF. Written as DNA, the CDR3 is TGCAGCGCCGGGAGGGGAACCGAAGCTTTCTTT. V is TRBV29-1 and J is TRBJ1-1; perhaps TRBD1 as D (5 bases). Germline CDR1 SQVTM, CDR2 ANQGSEA. CDR3 length: 11 amino acids. V dropped 7 bases and J dropped 8 bases, with 14 bases sitting between them. Complete variable domain (other parts from reference TRBV29-1 and TRBJ1-1): SAVISQKPSRDICQRGTSLTIQCQVDSQVTMMFWYRQQPGQSLTLIATANQGSEATYESGFVIDKFPISRPNLTFSTLTVSNMSPEDSSIYLCSAGRGTEAFFGQGTRLTVV.

This clonotype was counted only a few times. V is TRBV29-1 and J is TRBJ2-3; either TRBD1 or TRBD2 may fit D (5 bases each). Germline V CDR1 and CDR2: SQVTM, ANQGSEA. The CDR3 is 15 amino acids. Trimming shortened V by 4 bases and J by 1 base, and 15 bases separated the two germline ends. The CDR3 sequence is CSVGVSRGGTDTQYF. The CDR3 bases are TGCAGCGTTGGGGTATCGAGGGGAGGCACAGATACGCAGTATTTT.

In this sample, this clonotype turned up a few times. The chain uses TRBV30 and TRBJ2-7; 7 nucleotides agree with TRBD1. CDR1 is GTSNPN, CDR2 SVGIG, per germline (reference sequence). The CDR3 length is 11 residues. With V trimmed by 3 bases and J by 4 bases, 0 bases remained unmatched. CDR3 DNA: TGTGCCTGGAGGACAGGGTACGAGCAGTACTTC. This sequence encodes CAWRTGYEQYF.

The V and J genes are TRBV12-3 or TRBV12-4 and TRBJ1-1; weak D call: TRBD1 (5 bases). With 7 bases removed from V and 6 bases from J, the gap between germline ends came to 18 bases. This CDR3 spans 14 amino acids. The CDR3 nucleotides read TGTGCCAGCATGATGGGGGGAATCCATCCTGAAGCTTTCTTT. Translation gives CASMMGGIHPEAFF.

By sample share, this clonotype is medium-sized. The genes are TRBV19 and TRBJ2-3; D remains ambiguous. Germline CDR1 and CDR2: LNHDA and SQIVND (reference sequence). The CDR3 length is 14 residues. V was pared by 2 bases and J by 0 bases, with 6 bases between. This CDR3 reads CASSISGSTDTQYF. The CDR3 coding sequence is TGTGCCAGTAGTATATCCGGTAGCACAGATACGCAGTATTTT.

This clonotype appeared a few times. The CDR3 here is CASSGGWTEQYF. DNA for the CDR3: TGTGCCAGCAGTGGCGGCTGGACCGAGCAGTACTTC. The chain joins TRBV6-2 or TRBV6-3 to TRBJ2-7, with no clear D. Per germline, CDR1 MNHEY and CDR2 SVGEGT. The CDR3 runs to 12 residues. V shed 5 bases and J shed 6 bases, with 11 bases lying between them.

This clonotype has a handful of counts. V is TRBV7-2 and J is TRBJ2-5; D call uncertain. Germline V gene data show CDR1 as SGHTA and CDR2 as FQGNSA. The V gene lost 1 base and the J gene lost 7 bases, with 10 bases spanning the gap. This CDR3 is 13 amino acids long. The CDR3: CASSLGASGTQYF. CDR3 sequence (DNA): TGTGCCAGCAGCTTAGGAGCGTCGGGGACCCAGTACTTC.

In this sample, this clonotype turned up a few times. The genes are TRBV9 and TRBJ2-3; no firm D call. Germline CDR1 and CDR2: SGDLS and YYNGEE. The V gene lost 4 bases and the J gene lost 5 bases, with 11 bases spanning the gap. This CDR3 comprises 13 residues. As DNA, the CDR3 is TGTGCCAGCAGCACTATAGGGATAGATACGCAGTATTTT. As protein: CASSTIGIDTQYF.

About this clonotype: This may be a read error, as it is one base from a much larger clone. The rearrangement uses TRBV5-4 and TRBJ1-2; 7 bases agree with TRBD1. After removal of 4 bases from V and 8 bases from J, the junction contained 8 bases not matched to a gene. The CDR3 is 13 amino acids. The V gene's germline CDR1 is SGHNT and CDR2 YYREEE (reference sequence). This CDR3 reads CASSADREGGYTF. The CDR3 DNA sequence: TGTGCCAGCAGCGCCGACAGGGAAGGCGGCTACACCTTC.

This clonotype has only a few counts. V is TRBV7-9 and J is TRBJ1-1, with D perhaps matching TRBD1 (6 bases). This CDR3 is built from 15 residues. Germline-derived CDR1 and CDR2 are SEHNR and FQNEAQ (reference sequence). V was cut by 0 bases and J by 2 bases, with 10 bases left in between. CDR3 nucleotide sequence: TGTGCCAGCAGCTTAGCTCGGACAGTTAACACTGAAGCTTTCTTT. Its protein is CASSLARTVNTEAFF.

The J gene is TRBJ2-7, the V gene TRBV7-6, with 12 bases matching TRBD1. V trimming: 0 bases; J trimming: 6 bases; junction bases outside the gene matches: 3. Germline V gene data show CDR1 as SGHVS and CDR2 as FNYEAQ. The CDR3 is 15 residues long. CDR3 nucleotide sequence: TGTGCCAGCAGCTTAGCCGGGACAGGGGGCGCCGAGCAGTACTTC. It is translated as CASSLAGTGGAEQYF.

This chain links TRBV20-1 with TRBJ2-1; D gene unclear. Germline V lookup: CDR1 DFQATT, CDR2 SNEGSKA (reference sequence). This CDR3 is 12 amino acids long. V lost 3 bases, J lost 3 bases, and 6 bases lay in between. The CDR3 sequence: CSASPSYNEQFF. The CDR3 coding sequence is TGCAGTGCTAGTCCCAGCTACAATGAGCAGTTCTTC.

The V and J genes are TRBV27 and TRBJ1-5, with D possibly matching TRBD1 (5 bases). Trimming left V 6 bases short and J 9 bases short, with 21 bases between. Germline V CDR1 and CDR2: MNHEY, SMNVEV (reference sequence). The length of the CDR3 is 15 residues. The CDR3 spells CASRRRDPPGPPQHF. CDR3 bases: TGTGCCAGCAGACGGAGGGACCCCCCGGGTCCGCCCCAGCATTTT.

V is TRBV20-1 and J is TRBJ2-3; 12 nucleotides agree with TRBD2. After removal of 0 bases from V and 3 bases from J, the junction contained 7 bases not matched to a gene. There are 17 residues in the CDR3. CDR1 and CDR2 (germline): DFQATT, SNEGSKA (reference sequence). The CDR3 is CSARDPLAGGPTDTQYF. The CDR3 DNA reads TGCAGTGCTAGAGACCCTCTAGCGGGAGGGCCGACAGATACGCAGTATTTT.

The chain is built from TRBV9 and TRBJ2-1; 9 bases fit TRBD2. Germline lookup yields CDR1 SGDLS and CDR2 YYNGEE. The CDR3 runs to 16 residues. V gave up 0 bases and J gave up 4 bases; unmatched junction bases: 5. The CDR3 region is CASSVGSGGFYNEQFF. DNA for the CDR3: TGTGCCAGCAGCGTAGGGAGCGGGGGGTTTTACAATGAGCAGTTCTTC.

The rearrangement links TRBV2 to TRBJ2-1; possibly TRBD2 for D (6 bases). The J call may not be correct, given that the DNA end is closer to TRBJ2-7. CDR1 is SNHLY, CDR2 FYNNEI, per germline. This CDR3 has 15 residues. This CDR3 is CASRPRLVSYNEQYF. In DNA, the CDR3 is TGTGCCAGCAGGCCCAGACTAGTTAGCTACAATGAGCAGTACTTC.

Note on this clonotype: A much larger clone lies a single base off, so this may be a read error. This sequence joins TRBV3-1 and TRBJ2-6; 7 bases line up with TRBD1. The CDR3 consists of 17 residues. Germline CDR1 and CDR2: LGHDT and YNNKEL (reference sequence). CDR3 DNA sequence: TGTGCCAGCAGCCCGACAGGGCATACCTCTGGGGCCAACGTCCCGACTTTC. Amino acids: CASSPTGHTSGANVPTF.

The gene calls are TRBV7-9 and TRBJ1-4, with a possible D match to TRBD1 (5 bases). Trimming removed 1 base at V and 8 bases at J, with 17 bases between. CDR3 length: 16 residues. Germline CDR1 reads SEHNR; CDR2 reads FQNEAQ (reference sequence). This CDR3 reads CASSLEPGRIVEKLFF. The CDR3 nucleotides are TGTGCCAGCAGCTTAGAACCGGGACGAATAGTCGAAAAACTGTTTTTT.

In its sample, this clonotype was seen once. V and J are TRBV6-5 and TRBJ2-7; D uncertain. The CDR3 has 11 residues. Germline V gene sequence: CDR1 MNHEY, CDR2 SVGAGI. V was pared by 5 bases and J by 6 bases, with 8 bases between. For the CDR3, the DNA is TGTGCCAGCAGTGTAGTGCGCGAGCAGTACTTC. Residues: CASSVVREQYF.

Worth noting for this clonotype: A much larger clone differs by one base, so this may be a read error. The CDR3 sequence is CSVDLATGENTEAFF. CDR3 nucleotides: TGCAGCGTTGACCTAGCGACAGGGGAGAACACTGAAGCTTTCTTT. The chain couples TRBV29-1 to TRBJ1-1; 8 positions agree with TRBD1. The CDR3 length is 15 residues. The germline gives CDR1 SQVTM, CDR2 ANQGSEA. The V and J ends lost 3 bases and 1 base, in that order; junction bases with no gene match: 7. The full variable domain, rest sourced from reference TRBV29-1 and TRBJ1-1, is SAVISQKPSRDICQRGTSLTIQCQVDSQVTMMFWYRQQPGQSLTLIATANQGSEATYESGFVIDKFPISRPNLTFSTLTVSNMSPEDSSIYLCSVDLATGENTEAFFGQGTRLTVV.

This chain links TRBV12-3 or TRBV12-4 with TRBJ2-1, with TRBD2 identical over 12 bases. With V trimmed by 7 bases and J by 6 bases, 4 bases remained unmatched. CDR3 length equals 14 residues. CDR3 region: CASTGTSGSNEQFF. The CDR3 bases are TGTGCCAGCACGGGGACTAGCGGGTCCAATGAGCAGTTCTTC.

The V gene is TRBV7-2, the J gene TRBJ2-2; tentatively, D is TRBD1 (7 bases). CDR3 size: 16 residues. V lost 3 bases to trimming and J lost 4 bases, with 15 bases between them. Germline CDR1 and CDR2: SGHTA and FQGNSA. The CDR3 spells CASSFRPGGITGELFF. The CDR3 nucleotides are TGTGCCAGCAGCTTTAGGCCAGGGGGGATCACCGGGGAGCTGTTTTTT.

Only a few counts were recorded for this clonotype. The chain has TRBV29-1 and TRBJ1-2, with TRBD1 matching over 7 bases. The CDR3 is 13 amino acids. The V and J ends lost 6 bases and 4 bases, in that order; junction bases with no gene match: 8. Germline V gene sequence: CDR1 SQVTM, CDR2 ANQGSEA. In DNA form, the CDR3 reads TGCAGCGTGAAAGGGGGCGTCGGCTATGGCTACACCTTC. Translation: CSVKGGVGYGYTF.

As to this clonotype: A much larger clone lies one base from this, so it may be a read error. This chain joins TRBV20-1 and TRBJ2-4; D is uncertain. Trimming took 2 bases from V and 0 from J, leaving 5 bases between them. In germline, CDR1 is DFQATT, CDR2 SNEGSKA (reference sequence). The CDR3 loop spans 13 amino acids. DNA for the CDR3: TGCAGTGCTAGATACGTAGCCAAAAACATTCAGTACTTC. This gives the protein CSARYVAKNIQYF.

This chain's CDR3 is CASSQAWGSNQPQHF. For the CDR3, the DNA is TGTGCCAGCAGCCAAGCGTGGGGGAGCAATCAGCCCCAGCATTTT. V usage is TRBV3-1 and J usage is TRBJ1-5, with D possibly being TRBD1 (5 bases). Trimming pared 1 base from V and 1 base from J, leaving 8 bases between. The germline V gene has CDR1 LGHDT and CDR2 YNNKEL (reference sequence). The CDR3 is made up of 15 amino acids.

Only a few counts were recorded for this clonotype. The chain is built from TRBV29-1 and TRBJ2-1; 14 bases map to TRBD2. Trimming took 6 bases from V and 6 from J; bases not matched to a gene: 4. This CDR3 region has 14 residues. The V gene's germline CDR1 is SQVTM and CDR2 ANQGSEA. This chain's CDR3 is CSVGLAGVFNEQFF. The CDR3 nucleotides read TGCAGCGTGGGACTAGCGGGAGTATTCAATGAGCAGTTCTTC.